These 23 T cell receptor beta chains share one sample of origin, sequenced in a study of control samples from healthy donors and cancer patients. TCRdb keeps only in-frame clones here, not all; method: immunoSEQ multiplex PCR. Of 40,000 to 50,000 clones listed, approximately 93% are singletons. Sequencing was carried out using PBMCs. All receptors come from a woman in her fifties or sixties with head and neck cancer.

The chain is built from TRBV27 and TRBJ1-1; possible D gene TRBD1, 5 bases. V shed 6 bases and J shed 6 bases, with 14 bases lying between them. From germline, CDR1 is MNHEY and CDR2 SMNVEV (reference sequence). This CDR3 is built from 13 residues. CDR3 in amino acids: CASSPAGGAEAFF. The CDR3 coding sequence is TGTGCCAGCAGCCCCGCGGGGGGAGCTGAAGCTTTCTTT.

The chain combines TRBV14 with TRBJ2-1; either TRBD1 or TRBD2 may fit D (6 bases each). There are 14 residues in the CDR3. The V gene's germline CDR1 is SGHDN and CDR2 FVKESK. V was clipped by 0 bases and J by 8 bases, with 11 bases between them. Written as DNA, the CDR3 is TGTGCCAGCAGCCAAGAAGGGGGGAACCATGAGCAGTTCTTC. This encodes CASSQEGGNHEQFF.

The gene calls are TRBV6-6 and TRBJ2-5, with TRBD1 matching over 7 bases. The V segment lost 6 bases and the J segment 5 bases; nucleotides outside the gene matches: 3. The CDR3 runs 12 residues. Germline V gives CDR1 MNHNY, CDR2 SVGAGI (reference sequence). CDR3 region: CASSLDRETQYF. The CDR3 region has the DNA TGTGCCAGCAGCCTGGACAGGGAGACCCAGTACTTC.

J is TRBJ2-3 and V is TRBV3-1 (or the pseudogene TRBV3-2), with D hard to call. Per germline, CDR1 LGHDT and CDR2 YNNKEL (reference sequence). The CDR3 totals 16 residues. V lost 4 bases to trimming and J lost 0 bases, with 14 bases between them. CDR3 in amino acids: CASSPIQRTSTDTQYF. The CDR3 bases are TGTGCCAGCAGCCCGATACAGCGAACTAGCACAGATACGCAGTATTTT.

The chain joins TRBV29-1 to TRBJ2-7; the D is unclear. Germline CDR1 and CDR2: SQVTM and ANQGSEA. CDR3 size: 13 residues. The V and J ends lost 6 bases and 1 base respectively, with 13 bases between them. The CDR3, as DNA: TGCAGCGTCCTAAGGTGGCAGTCCTACGAGCAGTACTTC. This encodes CSVLRWQSYEQYF.

CDR3 in amino acids: CASSGGQNYGYTF. The CDR3 DNA reads TGTGCCAGCAGTGGGGGACAGAACTATGGCTACACCTTC. V gene TRBV6-2 or TRBV6-3 combines with J gene TRBJ1-2; 7 bases match TRBD1. The CDR3 sequence is 13 residues long. The J segment lost 2 bases and the V segment lost 5 bases, leaving 2 bases of the junction unmatched. Germline CDR1 reads MNHEY; CDR2 reads SVGEGT.

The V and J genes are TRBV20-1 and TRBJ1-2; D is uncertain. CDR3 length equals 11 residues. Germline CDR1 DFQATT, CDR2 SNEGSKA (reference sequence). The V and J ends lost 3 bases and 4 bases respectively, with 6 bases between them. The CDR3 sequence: CSASTSYGYTF. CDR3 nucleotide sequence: TGCAGTGCTAGTACCAGCTATGGCTACACCTTC.

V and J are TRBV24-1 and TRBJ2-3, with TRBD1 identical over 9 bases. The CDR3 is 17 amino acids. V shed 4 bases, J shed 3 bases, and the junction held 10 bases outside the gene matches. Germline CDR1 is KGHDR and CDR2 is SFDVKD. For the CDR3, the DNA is TGTGCCACCAGTGACCTGGGGGGACAGGGAAGGACAGATACGCAGTATTTT. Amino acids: CATSDLGGQGRTDTQYF.

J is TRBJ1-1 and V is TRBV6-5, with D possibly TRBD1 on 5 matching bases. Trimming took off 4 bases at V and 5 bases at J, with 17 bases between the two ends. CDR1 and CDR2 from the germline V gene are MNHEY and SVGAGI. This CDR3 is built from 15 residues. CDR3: CASSSDGGGRTEAFF. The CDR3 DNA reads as TGTGCCAGCAGTTCCGATGGGGGTGGTAGGACTGAAGCTTTCTTT.

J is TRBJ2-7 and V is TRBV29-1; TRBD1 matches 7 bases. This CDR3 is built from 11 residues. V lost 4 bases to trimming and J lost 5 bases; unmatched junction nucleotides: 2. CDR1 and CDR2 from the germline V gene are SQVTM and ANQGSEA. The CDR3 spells CSVVGQNEQYF. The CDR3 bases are TGCAGCGTTGTGGGACAGAACGAGCAGTACTTC.

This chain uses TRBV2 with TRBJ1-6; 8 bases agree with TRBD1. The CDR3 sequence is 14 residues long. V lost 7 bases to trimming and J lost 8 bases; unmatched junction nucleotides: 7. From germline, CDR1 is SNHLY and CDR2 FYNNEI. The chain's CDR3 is CASTRQGQDSPLHF. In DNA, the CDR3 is TGTGCCAGCACCAGACAGGGGCAAGATTCACCCCTCCACTTT.

The CDR3 DNA reads TGTGCCACCAGTCCCCGGGCAGGGTATGGCTACACCTTC. It translates to CATSPRAGYGYTF. This chain uses TRBV24-1 with TRBJ1-2, with D possibly TRBD1 on 5 matching bases. Per the germline V gene, CDR1 is KGHDR and CDR2 is SFDVKD. The CDR3 extends over 13 amino acids. V was shortened by 6 bases and J by 5 bases, with 12 bases between the two germline ends.

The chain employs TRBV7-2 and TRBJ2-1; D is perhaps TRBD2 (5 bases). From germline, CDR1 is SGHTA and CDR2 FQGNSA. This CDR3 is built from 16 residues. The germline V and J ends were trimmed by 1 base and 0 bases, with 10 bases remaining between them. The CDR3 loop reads CASSLEGTSSYNEQFF. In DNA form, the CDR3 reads TGTGCCAGCAGCTTAGAAGGTACTAGCTCCTACAATGAGCAGTTCTTC.

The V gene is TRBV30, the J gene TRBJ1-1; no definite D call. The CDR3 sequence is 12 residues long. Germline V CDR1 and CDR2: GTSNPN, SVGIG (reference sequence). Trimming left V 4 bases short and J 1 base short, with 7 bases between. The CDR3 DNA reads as TGTGCCTGGAAAGGAGGGAACACTGAAGCTTTCTTT. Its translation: CAWKGGNTEAFF. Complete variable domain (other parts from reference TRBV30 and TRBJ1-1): SQTIHQWPATLVQPVGSPLSLECTVEGTSNPNLYWYRQAAGRGLQLLFYSVGIGQISSEVPQNLSASRPQDRQFILSSKKLLLSDSGFYLCAWKGGNTEAFFGQGTRLTVV.

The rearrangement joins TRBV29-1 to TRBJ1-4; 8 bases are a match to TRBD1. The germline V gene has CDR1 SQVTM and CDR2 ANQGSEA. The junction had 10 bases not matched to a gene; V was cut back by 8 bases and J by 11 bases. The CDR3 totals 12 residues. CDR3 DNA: TGCAGCATCGGACAGGGAAGGGTGAAACTGTTTTTT. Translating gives CSIGQGRVKLFF.

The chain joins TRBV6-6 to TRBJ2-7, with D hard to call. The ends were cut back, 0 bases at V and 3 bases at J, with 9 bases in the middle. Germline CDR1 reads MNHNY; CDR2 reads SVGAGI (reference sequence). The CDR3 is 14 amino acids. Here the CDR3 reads CASSYSGGDYEQYF. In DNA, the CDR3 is TGTGCCAGCAGTTACTCGGGTGGGGACTACGAGCAGTACTTC.

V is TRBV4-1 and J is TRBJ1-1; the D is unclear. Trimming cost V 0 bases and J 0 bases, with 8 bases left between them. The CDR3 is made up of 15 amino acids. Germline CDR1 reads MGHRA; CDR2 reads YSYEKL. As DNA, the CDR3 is TGCGCCAGCAGCCAAGAACCGGGGATGAACACTGAAGCTTTCTTT. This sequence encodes CASSQEPGMNTEAFF.

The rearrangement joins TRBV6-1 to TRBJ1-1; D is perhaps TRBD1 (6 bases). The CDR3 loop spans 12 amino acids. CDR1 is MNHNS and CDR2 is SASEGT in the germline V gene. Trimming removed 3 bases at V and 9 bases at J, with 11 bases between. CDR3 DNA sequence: TGTGCCAGCAGTGAGAACAGGGTGAAAGCTTTCTTT. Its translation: CASSENRVKAFF.

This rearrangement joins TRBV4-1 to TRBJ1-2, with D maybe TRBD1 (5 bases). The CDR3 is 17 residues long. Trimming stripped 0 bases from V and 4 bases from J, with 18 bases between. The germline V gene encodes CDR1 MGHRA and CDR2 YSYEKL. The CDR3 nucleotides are TGCGCCAGCAGCCAAGATCTTGGGGGGTCCGGGAGCTATGGCTACACCTTC. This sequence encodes CASSQDLGGSGSYGYTF.

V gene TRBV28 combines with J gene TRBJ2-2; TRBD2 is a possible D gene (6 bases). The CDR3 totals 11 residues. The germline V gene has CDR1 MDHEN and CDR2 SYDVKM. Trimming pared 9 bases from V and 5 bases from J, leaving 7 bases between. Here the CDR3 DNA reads TGTGCCAGTGGGGGGACCGGGGAGCTGTTTTTT. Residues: CASGGTGELFF.

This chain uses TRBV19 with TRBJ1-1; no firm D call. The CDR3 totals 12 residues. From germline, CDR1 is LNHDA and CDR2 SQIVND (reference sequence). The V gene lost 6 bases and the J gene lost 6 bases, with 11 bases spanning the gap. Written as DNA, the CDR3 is TGTGCCAGTAGGGATAACATGTCTGAAGCTTTCTTT. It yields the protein CASRDNMSEAFF.

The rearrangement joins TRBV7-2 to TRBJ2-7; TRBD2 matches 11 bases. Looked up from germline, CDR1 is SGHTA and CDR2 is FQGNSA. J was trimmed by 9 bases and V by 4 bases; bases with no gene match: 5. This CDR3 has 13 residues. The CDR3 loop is CASSSSTSGVQYF. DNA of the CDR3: TGTGCCAGCAGCTCTTCGACTAGCGGGGTGCAGTACTTC.

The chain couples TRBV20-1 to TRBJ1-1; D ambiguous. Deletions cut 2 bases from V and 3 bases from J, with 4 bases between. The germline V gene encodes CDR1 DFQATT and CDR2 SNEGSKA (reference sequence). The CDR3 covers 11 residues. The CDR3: CSARKDTEAFF. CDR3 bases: TGCAGTGCTAGAAAGGACACTGAAGCTTTCTTT.